This T cell receptor beta chain comes out of a study of blood T cell repertoires in COVID-19. Overall study context: From T cells, B-cell-depleted T cells, or PBMCs came the material, which was cDNA or gDNA.

The study drew participants aged about 18 to 95 years from about two dozen US areas. Self-reported history from a screening survey and questionnaire set each donor's cohort. TCRdb's table, derived via immunoSEQ multiplex PCR, lists solely in-frame clones and lacks some. This sample carries approximately 330,000 clones, 85% to 90% of them seen once, and the ten largest clones take roughly a tenth. CDR3 length: 16 amino acids. J lost 2 bases, V lost 0 bases, and 2 bases had no gene match. Looked up from germline, CDR1 is LNHNV and CDR2 is YYDKDF (reference sequence). This chain joins TRBV15 and TRBJ2-1; 9 bases are shared with TRBD1. The sequence was collected from a woman aged 25-40 years who had recovered from COVID-19. The sample taken for sequencing was PBMCs or T cells enriched from blood (not recorded which). Here the CDR3 DNA reads TGTGCCACCAGCAGAGATGGGACAGGGACCTACAATGAGCAGTTCTTC. Amino acids: CATSRDGTGTYNEQFF.